This T cell receptor beta chain originates from a study of early T cells in non-severe SARS-CoV-2 infection. Study details: The chains were unpaired, and the sequenced material was bulk RNA from unsorted whole blood. Study-wide results and caveats: Missing private and CD4 specificities, VDJdb matching favored anti-spike CD8 responses.

Deletions cut 4 bases from V and 0 bases from J, with 10 bases between. The length of the CDR3 is 14 residues. Germline V CDR1 and CDR2: SGHVS, FNYEAQ. Unique molecular identifiers (one per individual cDNA molecule) were attached. MiXCR, run by TCRdb on the 5' RACE reads, gives a single entry per CDR3 protein. The table has some 28,000 distinct CDR3 sequences, around 5.8% seen once. Notes on this clonotype: As yet, its antigen is unknown.

This chain connects TRBV7-6 to TRBJ2-7, with D hard to call. Sequenced: whole blood. The origin of this receptor is an adult who was a healthcare worker with PCR-confirmed SARS-CoV-2 infection or an uninfected control (not recorded which). Here the CDR3 reads CASSSPALSYEQYF. The DNA for the CDR3 is TGTGCCAGCAGCTCCCCGGCCCTCTCCTACGAGCAGTACTTC.